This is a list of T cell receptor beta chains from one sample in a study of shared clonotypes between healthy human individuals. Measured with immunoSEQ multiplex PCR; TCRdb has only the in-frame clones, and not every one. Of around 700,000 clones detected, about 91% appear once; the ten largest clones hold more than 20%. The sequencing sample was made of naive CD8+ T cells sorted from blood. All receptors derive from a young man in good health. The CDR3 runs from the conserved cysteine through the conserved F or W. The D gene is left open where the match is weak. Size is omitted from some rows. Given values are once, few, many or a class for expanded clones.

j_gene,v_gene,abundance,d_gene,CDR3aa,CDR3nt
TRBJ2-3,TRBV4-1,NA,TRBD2,CASSQEGLAGATDTQYF,TGCGCCAGCAGCCAAGAGGGACTAGCGGGGGCAACAGATACGCAGTATTTT
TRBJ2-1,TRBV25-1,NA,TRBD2,CASSDLRTSGAYNEQFF,TGTGCCAGCAGTGATCTTCGAACTAGCGGAGCCTACAATGAGCAGTTCTTC
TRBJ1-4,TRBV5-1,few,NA,CASSQPDNEKLFF,TGCGCCAGCAGTCAACCGGATAATGAAAAACTGTTTTTT
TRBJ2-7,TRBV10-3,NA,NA,CAISDRELGTYEQYF,TGTGCCATCAGTGATAGGGAACTGGGAACCTACGAGCAGTACTTC
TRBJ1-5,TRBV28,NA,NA,CASSPRWDISNQPQHF,TGTGCCAGCAGTCCTCGGTGGGACATTAGCAATCAGCCCCAGCATTTT
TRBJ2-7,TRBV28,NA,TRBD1,CASSPGTGISYEQYF,TGTGCCAGCAGTCCTGGGACAGGGATCTCCTACGAGCAGTACTTC
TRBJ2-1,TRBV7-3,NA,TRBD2,CASSSSLGTSGSNEQFF,TGTGCCAGCAGCTCAAGTTTAGGGACTAGCGGGAGCAATGAGCAGTTCTTC
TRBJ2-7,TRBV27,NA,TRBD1,CASSYGTGNSYEQYF,TGTGCCAGCAGTTACGGGACAGGGAACTCCTACGAGCAGTACTTC
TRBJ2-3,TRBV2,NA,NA,CASRTLGAWDDRITDTQYF,TGTGCCAGCAGGACCCTGGGGGCCTGGGACGATCGGATCACAGATACGCAGTATTTT
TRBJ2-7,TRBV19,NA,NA,CASSIAGEGAYEQYF,TGTGCCAGTAGTATCGCAGGGGAAGGGGCCTACGAGCAGTACTTC
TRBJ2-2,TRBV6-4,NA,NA,CASSDSSAGELFF,TGTGCCAGCAGTGACTCGTCGGCCGGGGAGCTGTTTTTT
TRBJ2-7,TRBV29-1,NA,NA,CSVLTGKSYEQYF,TGCAGCGTTCTCACAGGAAAGTCCTACGAGCAGTACTTC
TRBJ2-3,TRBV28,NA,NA,CASLQADQTLRHTDTQYF,TGTGCCAGCCTTCAAGCGGACCAAACCCTACGACACACAGATACGCAGTATTTT
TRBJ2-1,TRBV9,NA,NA,CASSGGRDEQFF,TGTGCCAGCAGCGGCGGGCGGGATGAGCAGTTCTTC
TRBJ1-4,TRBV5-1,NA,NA,CASSFGGRTAGEKLFF,TGCGCCAGCAGCTTTGGAGGGAGGACGGCGGGTGAAAAACTGTTTTTT
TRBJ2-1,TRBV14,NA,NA,CASSRAGSYNEQFF,TGTGCCAGCAGCCGGGCAGGCTCCTACAATGAGCAGTTCTTC
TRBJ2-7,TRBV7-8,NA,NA,CASSLGAQYEQYF,TGTGCCAGCAGCTTAGGGGCGCAGTACGAGCAGTACTTC
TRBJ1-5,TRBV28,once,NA,CASSPDQPQHF,TGTGCCAGCAGTCCCGATCAGCCCCAGCATTTT
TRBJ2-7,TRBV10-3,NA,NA,CAIGDSFEQYF,TGTGCCATCGGGGATTCTTTCGAGCAGTACTTC
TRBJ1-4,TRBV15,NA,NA,CATSRRPTGVNEKLFF,TGTGCCACCAGCAGAAGACCGACAGGCGTTAATGAAAAACTGTTTTTT
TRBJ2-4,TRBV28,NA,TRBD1,CASSAQGASVKNIQYF,TGTGCCAGCAGTGCGCAGGGGGCGTCGGTCAAAAACATTCAGTACTTC
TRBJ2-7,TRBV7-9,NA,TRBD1,CASRDLGQDHYEQYF,TGTGCCAGCAGAGACCTGGGACAGGACCACTACGAGCAGTACTTC
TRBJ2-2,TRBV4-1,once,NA,CASSQDPFDRWNTGELFF,TGCGCCAGCAGCCAAGATCCTTTCGACAGGTGGAACACCGGGGAGCTGTTTTTT
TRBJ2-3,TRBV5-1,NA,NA,CASSLASVRLRDTQYF,TGCGCCAGCAGCTTGGCCTCGGTTCGCCTGCGGGATACGCAGTATTTT
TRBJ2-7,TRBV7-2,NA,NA,CASSSHPRYEQYF,TGTGCCAGCAGCTCGCACCCCCGGTACGAGCAGTACTTC
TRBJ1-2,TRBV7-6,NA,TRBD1,CASSLARPQLLQGQGASGYTF,TGTGCCAGCAGCTTAGCTCGGCCCCAACTACTCCAGGGACAGGGGGCCTCCGGCTACACCTTC
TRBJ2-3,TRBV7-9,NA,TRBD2,CASSLELAGARDTQYF,TGTGCCAGCAGCTTAGAACTAGCGGGGGCCAGGGATACGCAGTATTTT
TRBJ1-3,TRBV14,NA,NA,CASSQVEGITGFSGNTIYF,TGTGCCAGCAGCCAAGTGGAAGGGATTACAGGTTTCTCTGGAAACACCATATATTTT
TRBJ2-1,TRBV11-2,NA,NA,CASSLVRGPFYNEQFF,TGTGCCAGCAGCTTAGTTCGAGGGCCGTTCTACAATGAGCAGTTCTTC
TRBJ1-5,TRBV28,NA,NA,CASTLASNQPQHF,TGTGCCAGCACTCTGGCCAGCAATCAGCCCCAGCATTTT
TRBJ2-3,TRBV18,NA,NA,CASRGRQASTDTQYF,TGTGCCTCGCGGGGGCGACAGGCCAGCACAGATACGCAGTATTTT
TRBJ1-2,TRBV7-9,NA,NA,CASSPGHRVGYGYTF,TGTGCCAGCAGCCCGGGACACCGTGTCGGTTATGGCTACACCTTC
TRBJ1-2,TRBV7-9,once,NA,CASFGLSEGPGYTF,TGTGCCAGCTTCGGTCTTAGCGAGGGGCCTGGCTACACCTTC
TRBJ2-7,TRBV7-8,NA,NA,CASSLAQGTSHEQYF,TGTGCCAGCAGCTTAGCGCAGGGTACCTCCCACGAGCAGTACTTC
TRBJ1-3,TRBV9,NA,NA,CASSEAGYGNTIYF,TGTGCCAGCAGTGAGGCAGGGTACGGAAACACCATATATTTT
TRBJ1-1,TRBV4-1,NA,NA,CASSQPLNTEAFF,TGCGCCAGCAGCCAGCCACTGAACACTGAAGCTTTCTTT
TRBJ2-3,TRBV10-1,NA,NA,CASSERRSRGVSADTQYF,TGCGCCAGCAGTGAGCGTAGGTCCAGGGGCGTTAGTGCAGATACGCAGTATTTT
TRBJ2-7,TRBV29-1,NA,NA,CSYRGQTYEQYF,TGCAGTTATCGAGGGCAGACCTACGAGCAGTACTTC
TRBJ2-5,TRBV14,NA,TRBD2,CASSQVGGIQETQYF,TGTGCCAGCAGCCAAGTGGGGGGGATCCAAGAGACCCAGTACTTC
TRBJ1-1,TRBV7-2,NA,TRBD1,CASSWHQRDRGSGLTEAFF,TGTGCCAGCAGCTGGCACCAAAGGGACAGGGGTAGCGGGCTCACTGAAGCTTTCTTT
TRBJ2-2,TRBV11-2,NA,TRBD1,CASTPDPGTGYGELFF,TGTGCCAGCACTCCCGACCCTGGGACAGGGTACGGGGAGCTGTTTTTT
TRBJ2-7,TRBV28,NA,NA,CASSSPAVRGSYEQYF,TGTGCCAGCAGCAGCCCGGCGGTAAGGGGGTCCTACGAGCAGTACTTC
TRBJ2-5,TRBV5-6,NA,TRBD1,CASSVTTGVGTQYF,TGTGCCAGCAGCGTCACGACAGGGGTTGGGACCCAGTACTTC
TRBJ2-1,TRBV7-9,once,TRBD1,CASSPGQGAIGEQFF,TGTGCCAGCAGCCCGGGACAGGGGGCGATAGGTGAGCAGTTCTTC
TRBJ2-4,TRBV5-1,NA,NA,CASSLEGVAKNIQYF,TGCGCCAGCAGCTTGGAGGGGGTAGCCAAAAACATTCAGTACTTC
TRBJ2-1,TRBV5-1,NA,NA,CASSLVAQGSYNEQFF,TGCGCCAGCAGCTTGGTTGCCCAAGGCTCCTACAATGAGCAGTTCTTC
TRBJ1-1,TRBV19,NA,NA,CASSMVAGNTEAFF,TGTGCCAGTAGTATGGTTGCGGGGAACACTGAAGCTTTCTTT
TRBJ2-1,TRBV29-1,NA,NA,CSEMRVRDIYNEQFF,TGCAGCGAGATGAGAGTCCGGGACATCTACAATGAGCAGTTCTTC
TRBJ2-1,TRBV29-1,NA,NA,CSVEGEADPDLSYNEQFF,TGCAGCGTTGAGGGGGAGGCAGACCCTGACCTATCCTACAATGAGCAGTTCTTC
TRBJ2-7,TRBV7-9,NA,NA,CASSLMVGLLYEQYF,TGTGCCAGCAGCTTAATGGTTGGACTGCTTTACGAGCAGTACTTC
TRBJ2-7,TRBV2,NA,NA,CASRAGQTYEQYF,TGTGCCAGCAGAGCCGGACAGACCTACGAGCAGTACTTC
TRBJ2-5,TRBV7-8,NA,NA,CASSLEATSTQYF,TGTGCCAGCAGCTTAGAGGCTACCTCGACCCAGTACTTC
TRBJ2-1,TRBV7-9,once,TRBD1,CASSPWTGWNVDEQFF,TGTGCCAGCAGCCCTTGGACAGGGTGGAACGTCGATGAGCAGTTCTTC
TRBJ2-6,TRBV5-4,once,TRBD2,CASSLRLAGSHFSGANVLTF,TGTGCCAGCAGCTTGAGGCTAGCGGGGTCCCACTTCTCTGGGGCCAACGTCCTGACTTTC
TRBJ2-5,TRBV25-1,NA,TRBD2,CASSGGGVQETQYF,TGTGCCAGCAGTGGGGGAGGGGTACAGGAGACCCAGTACTTC
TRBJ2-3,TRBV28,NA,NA,CASSSLAPTVRPSTDTQYF,TGTGCCAGCAGTTCCCTAGCCCCGACTGTGCGCCCCAGCACAGATACGCAGTATTTT
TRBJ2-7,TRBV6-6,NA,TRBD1,CASRRPGQGNEQYF,TGTGCCAGCAGAAGACCTGGACAGGGTAACGAGCAGTACTTC
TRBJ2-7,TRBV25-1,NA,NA,CASTEGSSYEQYF,TGTGCCAGCACCGAAGGTTCCTCCTACGAGCAGTACTTC
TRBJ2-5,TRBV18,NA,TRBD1,CASANTGDRGEETQYF,TGTGCCAGTGCCAATACAGGGGATAGGGGAGAAGAGACCCAGTACTTC